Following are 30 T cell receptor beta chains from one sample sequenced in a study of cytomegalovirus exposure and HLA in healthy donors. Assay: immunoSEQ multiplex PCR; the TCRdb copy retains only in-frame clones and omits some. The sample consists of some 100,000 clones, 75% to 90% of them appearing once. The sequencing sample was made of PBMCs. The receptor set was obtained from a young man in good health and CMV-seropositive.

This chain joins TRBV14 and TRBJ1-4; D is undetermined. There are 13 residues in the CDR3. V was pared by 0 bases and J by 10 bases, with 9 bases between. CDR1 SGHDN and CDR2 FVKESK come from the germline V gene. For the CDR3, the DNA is TGTGCCAGCAGCCAAGACTATGGTGCAAAACTGTTTTTT. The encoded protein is CASSQDYGAKLFF.

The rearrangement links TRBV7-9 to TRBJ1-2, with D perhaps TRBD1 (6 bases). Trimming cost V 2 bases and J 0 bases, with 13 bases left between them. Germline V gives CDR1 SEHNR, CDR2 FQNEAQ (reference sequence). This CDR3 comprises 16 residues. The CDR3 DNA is TGTGCCAGCAGCTTACTCCAGGGACACGCTAACTATGGCTACACCTTC. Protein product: CASSLLQGHANYGYTF.

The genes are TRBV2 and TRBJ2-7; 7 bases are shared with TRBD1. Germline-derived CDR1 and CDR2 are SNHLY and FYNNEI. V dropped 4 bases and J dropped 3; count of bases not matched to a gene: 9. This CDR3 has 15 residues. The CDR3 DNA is TGTGCCAGCAGTGCCTACAGGGGTAAGGACTACGAGCAGTACTTC. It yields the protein CASSAYRGKDYEQYF.

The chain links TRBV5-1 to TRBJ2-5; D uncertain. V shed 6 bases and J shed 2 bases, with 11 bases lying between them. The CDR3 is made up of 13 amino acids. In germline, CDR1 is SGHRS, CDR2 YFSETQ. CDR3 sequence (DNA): TGCGCCAGCACAGACACCCAACAAGAGACCCAGTACTTC. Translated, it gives CASTDTQQETQYF.

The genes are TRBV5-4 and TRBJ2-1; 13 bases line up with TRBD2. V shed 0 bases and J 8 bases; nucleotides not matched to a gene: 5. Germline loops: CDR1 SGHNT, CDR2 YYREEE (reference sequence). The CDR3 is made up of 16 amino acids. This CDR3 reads CASSLEPGLAGHEQFF. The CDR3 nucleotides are TGTGCCAGCAGCTTGGAACCGGGACTAGCGGGGCATGAGCAGTTCTTC.

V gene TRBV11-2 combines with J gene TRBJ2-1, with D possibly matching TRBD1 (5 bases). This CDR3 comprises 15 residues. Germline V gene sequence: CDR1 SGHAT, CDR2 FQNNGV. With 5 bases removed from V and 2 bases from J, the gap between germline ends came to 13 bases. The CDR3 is CASSPTVSPYNEQFF. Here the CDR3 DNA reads TGTGCCAGCAGCCCGACAGTAAGCCCCTACAATGAGCAGTTCTTC.

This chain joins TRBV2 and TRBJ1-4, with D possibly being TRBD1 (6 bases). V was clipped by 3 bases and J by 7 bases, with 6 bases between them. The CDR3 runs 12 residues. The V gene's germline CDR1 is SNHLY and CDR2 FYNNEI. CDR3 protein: CASSEDSEKLFF. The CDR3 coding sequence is TGTGCCAGCAGTGAGGACAGTGAAAAACTGTTTTTT. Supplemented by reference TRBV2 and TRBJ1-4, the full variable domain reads EPEVTQTPSHQVTQMGQEVILRCVPISNHLYFYWYRQILGQKVEFLVSFYNNEISEKSEIFDDQFSVERPDGSNFTLKIRSTKLEDSAMYFCASSEDSEKLFFGSGTQLSVL.

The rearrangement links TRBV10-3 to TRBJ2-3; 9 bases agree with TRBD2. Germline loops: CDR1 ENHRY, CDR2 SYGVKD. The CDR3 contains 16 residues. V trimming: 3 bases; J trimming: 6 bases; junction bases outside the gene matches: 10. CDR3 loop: CAISDRGAGGGDTQYF. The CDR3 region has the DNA TGTGCCATCAGTGATCGCGGAGCGGGGGGCGGGGATACGCAGTATTTT.

In nucleotides, the CDR3 is TGTGCCAGCTCGCTACTAGCGGGGAACACAGATACGCAGTATTTT. As protein: CASSLLAGNTDTQYF. This rearrangement joins TRBV18 to TRBJ2-3, with 10 bases identical to TRBD2. CDR3 length equals 15 residues. Trimming at V came to 6 bases and at J to 2 bases, leaving 5 bases not matched to a gene. CDR1 and CDR2 (germline): KGHSH, LQKENI. Together with reference TRBV18 and TRBJ2-3, the CDR3 gives the full variable domain: NAGVMQNPRHLVRRRGQEARLRCSPMKGHSHVYWYRQLPEEGLKFMVYLQKENIIDESGMPKERFSAEFPKEGPSILRIQQVVRGDSAAYFCASSLLAGNTDTQYFGPGTRLTVL.

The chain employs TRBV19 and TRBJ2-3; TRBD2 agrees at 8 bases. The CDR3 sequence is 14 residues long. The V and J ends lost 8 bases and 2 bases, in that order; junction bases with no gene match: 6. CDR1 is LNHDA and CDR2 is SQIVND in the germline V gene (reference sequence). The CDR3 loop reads CASGVAGITDTQYF. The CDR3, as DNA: TGTGCCAGTGGAGTAGCGGGGATCACAGATACGCAGTATTTT.

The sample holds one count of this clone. CDR3 region: CASSIRDRGAGELFF. The CDR3, as DNA: TGCGCCAGCAGCATCCGGGACAGGGGCGCCGGGGAGCTGTTTTTT. The V gene is TRBV5-1, the J gene TRBJ2-2; 10 bases are shared with TRBD1. Germline V lookup: CDR1 SGHRS, CDR2 YFSETQ. The CDR3 has 15 residues. The V segment lost 4 bases and the J segment 6 bases; nucleotides outside the gene matches: 6.

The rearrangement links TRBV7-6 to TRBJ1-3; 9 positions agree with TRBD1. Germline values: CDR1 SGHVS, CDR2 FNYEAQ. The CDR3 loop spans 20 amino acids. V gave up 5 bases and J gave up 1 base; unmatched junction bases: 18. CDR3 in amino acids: CASSRPPGTGNIGSGNTIYF. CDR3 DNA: TGTGCCAGCAGCCGTCCTCCGGGGACAGGGAACATTGGGTCTGGAAACACCATATATTTT. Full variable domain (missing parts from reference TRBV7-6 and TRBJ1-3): GAGVSQSPRYKVTKRGQDVALRCDPISGHVSLYWYRQALGQGPEFLTYFNYEAQQDKSGLPNDRFSAERPEGSISTLTIQRTEQRDSAMYRCASSRPPGTGNIGSGNTIYFGEGSWLTVV.

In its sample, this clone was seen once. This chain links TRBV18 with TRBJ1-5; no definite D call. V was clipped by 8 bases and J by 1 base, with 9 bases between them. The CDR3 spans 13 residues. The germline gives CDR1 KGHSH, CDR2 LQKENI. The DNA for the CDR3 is TGTGCCAGCCGGGCGGGCAGCAATCAGCCCCAGCATTTT. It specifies CASRAGSNQPQHF.

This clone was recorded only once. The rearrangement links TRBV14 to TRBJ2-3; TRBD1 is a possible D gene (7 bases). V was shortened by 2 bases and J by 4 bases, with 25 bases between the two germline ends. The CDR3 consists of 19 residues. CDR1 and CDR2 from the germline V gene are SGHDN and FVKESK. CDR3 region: CASSQSRQGERVGPDTQYF. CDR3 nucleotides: TGTGCCAGCAGCCAAAGCCGGCAGGGGGAGCGGGTCGGGCCAGATACGCAGTATTTT.

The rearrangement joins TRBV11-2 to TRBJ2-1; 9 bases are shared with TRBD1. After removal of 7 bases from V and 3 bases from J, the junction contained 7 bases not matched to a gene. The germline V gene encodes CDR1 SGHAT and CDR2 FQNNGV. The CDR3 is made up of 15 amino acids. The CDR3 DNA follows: TGTGCCAGCAACGGGGGACAGGGTGGCTACAATGAGCAGTTCTTC. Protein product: CASNGGQGGYNEQFF.

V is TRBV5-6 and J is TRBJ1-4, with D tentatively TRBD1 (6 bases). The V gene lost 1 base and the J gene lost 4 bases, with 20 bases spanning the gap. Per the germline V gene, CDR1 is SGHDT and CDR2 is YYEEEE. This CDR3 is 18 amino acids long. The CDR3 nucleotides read TGTGCCAGCAGCTTGTTCACAGGGTACAACGCGGATAATGAAAAACTGTTTTTT. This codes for CASSLFTGYNADNEKLFF.

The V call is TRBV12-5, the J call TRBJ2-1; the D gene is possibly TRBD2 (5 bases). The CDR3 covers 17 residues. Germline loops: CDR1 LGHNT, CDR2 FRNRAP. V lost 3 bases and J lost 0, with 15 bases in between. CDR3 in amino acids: CASGFHREGRSYNEQFF. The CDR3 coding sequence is TGTGCTAGTGGTTTTCATAGAGAGGGTCGCTCCTACAATGAGCAGTTCTTC.

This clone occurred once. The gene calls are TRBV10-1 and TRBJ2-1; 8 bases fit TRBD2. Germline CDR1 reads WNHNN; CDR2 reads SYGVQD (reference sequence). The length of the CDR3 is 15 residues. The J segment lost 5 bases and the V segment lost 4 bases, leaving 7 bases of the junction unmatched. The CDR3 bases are TGCGCCAGCAGTGGGGGACTAGTCGCCGACAATGAGCAGTTCTTC. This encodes CASSGGLVADNEQFF.

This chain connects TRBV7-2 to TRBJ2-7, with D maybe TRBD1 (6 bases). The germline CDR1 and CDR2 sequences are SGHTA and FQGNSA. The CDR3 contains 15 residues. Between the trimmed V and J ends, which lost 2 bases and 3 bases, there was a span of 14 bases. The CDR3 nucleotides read TGTGCCAGCAGCTTATTCGGGGACAATTACTACGAGCAGTACTTC. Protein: CASSLFGDNYYEQYF.

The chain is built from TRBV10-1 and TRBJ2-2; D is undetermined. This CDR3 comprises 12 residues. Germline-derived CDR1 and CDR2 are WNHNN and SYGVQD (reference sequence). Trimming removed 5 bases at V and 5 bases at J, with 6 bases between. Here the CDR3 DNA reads TGCGCCAGCAGTTATAGAACCGGGGAGCTGTTTTTT. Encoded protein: CASSYRTGELFF.

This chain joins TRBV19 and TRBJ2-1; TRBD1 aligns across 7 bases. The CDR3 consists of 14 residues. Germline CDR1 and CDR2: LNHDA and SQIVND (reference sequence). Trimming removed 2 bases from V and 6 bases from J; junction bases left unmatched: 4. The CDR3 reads CASSILGQVNEQFF. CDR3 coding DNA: TGTGCCAGTAGTATACTCGGACAGGTCAATGAGCAGTTCTTC.

CDR3 nucleotide sequence: TGTGCCAGCAGCGAGTCTAGCGGGGACCAAGAGACCCAGTACTTC. This encodes CASSESSGDQETQYF. The chain joins TRBV4-2 to TRBJ2-5, with 9 bases that match TRBD2. The CDR3 totals 15 residues. J lost 0 bases, V lost 5 bases, and 4 bases had no gene match. The germline gives CDR1 LGHNA, CDR2 YNFKEQ.

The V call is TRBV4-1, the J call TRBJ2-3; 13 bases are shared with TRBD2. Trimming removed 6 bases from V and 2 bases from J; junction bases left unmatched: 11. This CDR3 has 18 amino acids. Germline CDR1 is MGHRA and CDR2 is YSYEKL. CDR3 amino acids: CASRRLAGGNTNTDTQYF. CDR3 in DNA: TGCGCCAGCAGGAGACTAGCGGGGGGAAATACAAACACAGATACGCAGTATTTT.

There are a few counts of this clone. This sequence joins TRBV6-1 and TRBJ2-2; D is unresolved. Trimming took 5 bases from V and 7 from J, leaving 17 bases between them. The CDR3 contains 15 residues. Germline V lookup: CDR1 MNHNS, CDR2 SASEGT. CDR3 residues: CASSLQRRPDGELFF. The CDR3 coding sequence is TGTGCCAGCAGTCTACAAAGGAGACCGGACGGGGAGCTGTTTTTT.

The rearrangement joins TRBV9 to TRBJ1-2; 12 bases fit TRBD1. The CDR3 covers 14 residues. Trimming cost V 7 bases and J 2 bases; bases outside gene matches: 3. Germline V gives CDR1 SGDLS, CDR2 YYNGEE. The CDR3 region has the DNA TGTGCCAGCTTCGGGACAGGGGGCAACTATGGCTACACCTTC. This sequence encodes CASFGTGGNYGYTF.

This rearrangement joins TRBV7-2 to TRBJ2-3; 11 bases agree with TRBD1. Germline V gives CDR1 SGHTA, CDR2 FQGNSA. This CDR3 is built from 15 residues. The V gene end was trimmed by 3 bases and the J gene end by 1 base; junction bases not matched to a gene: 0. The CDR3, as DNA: TGTGCCAGCAGCTTGGGACAGGGGGGCACAGATACGCAGTATTTT. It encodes CASSLGQGGTDTQYF.

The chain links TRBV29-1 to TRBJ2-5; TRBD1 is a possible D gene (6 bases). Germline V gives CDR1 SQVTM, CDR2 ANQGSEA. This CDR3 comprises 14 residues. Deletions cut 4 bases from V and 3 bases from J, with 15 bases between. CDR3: CSVVLLDRKETQYF. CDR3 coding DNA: TGCAGCGTTGTTCTCCTTGACAGGAAAGAGACCCAGTACTTC. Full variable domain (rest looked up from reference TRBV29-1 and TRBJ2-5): SAVISQKPSRDICQRGTSLTIQCQVDSQVTMMFWYRQQPGQSLTLIATANQGSEATYESGFVIDKFPISRPNLTFSTLTVSNMSPEDSSIYLCSVVLLDRKETQYFGPGTRLLVL.

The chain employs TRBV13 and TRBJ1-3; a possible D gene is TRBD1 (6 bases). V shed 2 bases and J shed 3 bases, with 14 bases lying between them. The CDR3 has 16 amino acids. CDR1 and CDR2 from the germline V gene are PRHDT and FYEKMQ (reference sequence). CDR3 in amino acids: CASSLLRDNGGNTIYF. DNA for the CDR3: TGTGCCAGCAGCTTACTTCGGGACAACGGTGGAAACACCATATATTTT.

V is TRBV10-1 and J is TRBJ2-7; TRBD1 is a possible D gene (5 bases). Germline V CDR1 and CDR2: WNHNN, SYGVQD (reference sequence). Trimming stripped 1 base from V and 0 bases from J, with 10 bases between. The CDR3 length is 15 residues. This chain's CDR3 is CASSELGGHSYEQYF. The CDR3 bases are TGCGCCAGCAGTGAGTTGGGCGGACACTCCTACGAGCAGTACTTC.

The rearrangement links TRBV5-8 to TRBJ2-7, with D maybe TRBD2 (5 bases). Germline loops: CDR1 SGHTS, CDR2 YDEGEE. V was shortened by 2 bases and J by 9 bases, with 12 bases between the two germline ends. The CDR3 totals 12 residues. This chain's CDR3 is CASSFRTPGQYF. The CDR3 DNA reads TGTGCCAGCAGCTTCAGGACTCCGGGGCAGTACTTC.